This section outlines one TCR beta chain sequence together with its context. The germline V and J ends were trimmed by 2 bases and 4 bases, with 14 bases remaining between them. The germline V gene has CDR1 ENHRY and CDR2 SYGVKD. This CDR3 has 15 amino acids. These data originate in a study of OX40 agonist ivuxolimab in advanced cancers. Data came from immunoSEQ multiplex PCR; TCRdb stores just in-frame clones and leaves some out. The sample has some 80,000 clones, approximately 90% seen once. V gene TRBV10-3 combines with J gene TRBJ1-1; tentatively, D is TRBD1 (6 bases). The clonotype originates from an adult with an advanced solid tumor such as melanoma, head and neck, liver or kidney cancer. Sample: CD4+ or CD8+ T cells sorted from blood, taken in a trial of the OX40 agonist ivuxolimab. CDR3 protein: CAISEVWRGFTEAFF. CDR3 nucleotides: TGTGCCATCAGTGAGGTATGGAGGGGGTTCACTGAAGCTTTCTTT.